Listed here are 2 T cell receptor beta chains from one sample, sequenced in a study of beta chain features in type 1 diabetes. Expressed TCRB transcripts were sequenced after all isolated RNA was converted to cDNA. The method was immunoSEQ multiplex PCR; TCRdb's version includes in-frame clones alone and lacks a portion of them. The sample comprises around 430,000 clones, roughly 30% of which are singletons, and 0.06% to 0.07% rests with the top ten. Input material: naive CD4+ T cells from blood. Receptor source: a man between 18 and 35 years old in good health.

The chain joins TRBV27 to TRBJ1-2, with TRBD1 as a possible D gene (5 bases). The V end was cut by 10 bases, the J end by 6 bases, with 12 bases between. The CDR3 contains 11 residues. Germline CDR1 is MNHEY and CDR2 is SMNVEV (reference sequence). This CDR3 is CATLGQHGYTF. CDR3 DNA sequence: TGTGCCACTTTGGGGCAGCATGGCTACACCTTC.

V gene TRBV5-1 combines with J gene TRBJ2-5; unclear D gene. Looked up from germline, CDR1 is SGHRS and CDR2 is YFSETQ. The CDR3 is 14 amino acids. Trimming removed 3 bases at V and 1 base at J, with 10 bases between. The CDR3 spells CASSSQEPQETQYF. CDR3 DNA sequence: TGCGCCAGCAGCTCGCAGGAGCCCCAAGAGACCCAGTACTTC.